These 15 T cell receptor beta chains came from one sample sequenced in a study of T cells in women clearing cervical HPV infection. The method was immunoSEQ multiplex PCR; TCRdb's version includes in-frame clones alone and lacks a portion of them. This sample contains about 27,000 clones. Sequenced sample: blood buffy coat. The receptor source for this set is a woman aged 18-69 years with a cervical HPV16 infection that either progressed to CIN3+ or cleared (not recorded which).

With regard to this clone: The read comes to an end 3 residues before the CDR3 does, leaving the germline J gene to fill in the end. The gene calls are TRBV6-1 and TRBJ2-1; D is perhaps TRBD2 (5 bases). V gave up 4 bases and J gave up 5 bases, with 15 bases separating them. The germline gives CDR1 MNHNS, CDR2 SASEGT. The CDR3 has 15 amino acids. CDR3 amino acids: CASSVTWTSHNEQFF. The sequenced CDR3 bases are TGTGCCAGCAGTGTAACTTGGACTTCCCACAATGAG.

As concerns this clone: The read terminates 3 residues before the CDR3 end, so the remaining end is supplied by the germline J gene. The chain links TRBV6-2 or TRBV6-3 to TRBJ2-3; 7 positions agree with TRBD2. CDR3 length: 15 residues. Germline V gene data show CDR1 as MNHEY and CDR2 as SVGEGT. CDR3 amino acids: CASSYSGLTRETQYF. The sequenced part of the CDR3 DNA is TGTGCCAGCAGTTACTCGGGACTAACCCGTGAGACG.

On this clone itself: A read error may produce the germline difference seen at one junction end. The CDR3 is cut off 3 residues early in the read; its end comes from the germline J gene. The same CDR3 is also encoded by other DNA sequences in this sample. The rearrangement joins TRBV2 to TRBJ1-3; weak D call: TRBD1 (5 bases). This CDR3 region has 15 residues. CDR1 is SNHLY and CDR2 is FYNNEI in the germline V gene. The CDR3 reads CASSGGRSTGNTIYF. The DNA read from the CDR3 is TGTGCCAGCAGTGGGGGCAGGTCTACGGGAAACACG.

Points on this clone: The read stops 3 residues short of the end of the CDR3; the missing end is completed from the germline J gene. The chain combines TRBV5-4 with TRBJ2-7; possible D gene TRBD1, 5 bases. V was clipped by 0 bases and J by 6 bases, with 10 bases between them. Germline V gene data show CDR1 as SGHNT and CDR2 as YYREEE (reference sequence). The CDR3 contains 13 residues. CDR3 DNA (partial): TGTGCCAGCAGCTTGGGTGAGGACACCGAG. It translates to CASSLGEDTE. In full, the CDR3 is CASSLGEDTEQYF.

Remarks on this clone: The sequenced fragment ends 3 residues before the CDR3 boundary, so the rest is inferred from the germline J gene. This chain joins TRBV12-3 or TRBV12-4 and TRBJ2-3, with D perhaps TRBD2 (7 bases). This CDR3 spans 13 amino acids. V lost 3 bases and J 7 bases, leaving 11 bases between the germline ends. CDR3 region: CASSFWGGNTQYF. The covered CDR3 bases are TGTGCCAGCAGTTTTTGGGGGGGCAATACG.

A remark on this clone: The sequenced fragment ends 3 residues before the CDR3 boundary, so the rest is inferred from the germline J gene. The chain recombines TRBV5-1 with TRBJ2-4; 9 nucleotides match TRBD2. The CDR3 is made up of 16 amino acids. Germline CDR1 SGHRS, CDR2 YFSETQ. V trimming: 0 bases; J trimming: 6 bases; junction bases outside the gene matches: 7. The covered CDR3 bases are TGCGCCAGCAGCTTGGTACTAGCGGGTCCCCTAAACATT. This codes for CASSLVLAGPLNI. The complete CDR3 protein is CASSLVLAGPLNIQYF.

About this clone: With the read ending 3 residues before the CDR3 end, the germline J gene is used to fill in that end. The chain joins TRBV7-9 to TRBJ1-5; tentative D call: TRBD1 (6 bases). CDR1 SEHNR and CDR2 FQNEAQ come from the germline V gene (reference sequence). Trimming stripped 4 bases from V and 1 base from J, with 8 bases between. This CDR3 region has 14 residues. The CDR3 loop reads CASSSGQSNQPQHF. The CDR3 DNA, read in part, is TGTGCCAGCAGCTCAGGACAGAGCAATCAGCCC. The variable domain in full, with the rest retrieved from reference TRBV7-9 and TRBJ1-5, is DTGVSQNPRHKITKRGQNVTFRCDPISEHNRLYWYRQTLGQGPEFLTYFQNEAQLEKSRLLSDRFSAERPKGSFSTLEIQRTEQGDSAMYLCASSSGQSNQPQHFGDGTRLSIL.

As regards this clone: The read ends 3 residues shy of where the CDR3 ends; the end is completed using the germline J gene. The chain links TRBV27 to TRBJ2-7; D may correspond to TRBD1 or TRBD2 (5 bases each). The germline V gene encodes CDR1 MNHEY and CDR2 SMNVEV (reference sequence). V lost 5 bases and J lost 2, with 16 bases in between. CDR3 length: 15 amino acids. This chain's CDR3 is CASSRTQGVAYEQYF. The part of the CDR3 DNA that was read is TGTGCCAGCAGTCGGACCCAGGGAGTAGCCTACGAG.

Comments on this clone: With the read ending 3 residues before the CDR3 end, the germline J gene is used to fill in that end. The chain has TRBV19 and TRBJ1-1; 8 bases match TRBD1. The CDR3 consists of 16 residues. CDR1 is LNHDA, CDR2 SQIVND, per germline (reference sequence). Germline trimming cut 5 bases from V and 2 bases from J; bases unmatched to any gene: 10. The CDR3 bases that were read are TGTGCCAGTAGTGACCTCGACAGGGGAGCAAACACTGAA. Translated: CASSDLDRGANTE. The whole CDR3 region reads CASSDLDRGANTEAFF. Using reference TRBV19 and TRBJ1-1 for the parts outside the CDR3, the full variable domain is DGGITQSPKYLFRKEGQNVTLSCEQNLNHDAMYWYRQDPGQGLRLIYYSQIVNDFQKGDIAEGYSVSREKKESFPLTVTSAQKNPTAFYLCASSDLDRGANTEAFFGQGTRLTVV.

Concerning this clone itself: The read halts 3 residues ahead of the CDR3 end, with the missing end drawn from the germline J gene. This sequence joins TRBV7-6 and TRBJ2-2; TRBD2 agrees at 9 bases. CDR3 size: 18 residues. The germline gives CDR1 SGHVS, CDR2 FNYEAQ. The ends lost 0 bases at V and 5 bases at J; junction bases unmatched: 10. The sequenced part of the CDR3 DNA is TGTGCCAGCAGCTTAGCGACCCTTAGCGGGAGATTAACCGGGGAG. It translates to CASSLATLSGRLTGE. The full CDR3 is CASSLATLSGRLTGELFF.

Here the CDR3 reads CSARDAPGQETQYF. CDR3 DNA (partial): TGCAGTGCTAGAGACGCACCAGGCCAAGAGACC. The chain carries TRBV20-1 and TRBJ2-5; D remains unclear. The read halts 3 residues ahead of the CDR3 end, with the missing end drawn from the germline J gene. Germline V gene lookup returns CDR1 DFQATT and CDR2 SNEGSKA (reference sequence). This CDR3 is 14 amino acids long. The ends were cut back, 0 bases at V and 1 base at J, with 9 bases in the middle.

As for this clone: With the read ending 3 residues before the CDR3 end, the germline J gene is used to fill in that end. The chain joins TRBV20-1 to TRBJ2-3, with 7 bases aligning to TRBD2. CDR3 length: 15 amino acids. CDR1 is DFQATT and CDR2 is SNEGSKA in the germline V gene (reference sequence). V trimming: 3 bases; J trimming: 0 bases; junction bases outside the gene matches: 6. The CDR3 here is CSARPPGGSTDTQYF. Partial CDR3 DNA: TGCAGTGCTAGGCCCCCGGGGGGAAGCACAGATACG.

Concerning this clone: Read data end 3 residues before the CDR3 end; the end is taken from the germline J gene. The chain combines TRBV11-2 with TRBJ1-5, with 9 positions matching TRBD1. J gave up 6 bases and V 6 bases, and 0 bases lay outside the gene matches. CDR3 size: 12 residues. Per the germline V gene, CDR1 is SGHAT and CDR2 is FQNNGV. Here the CDR3 reads CASRGQGQPQHF. The CDR3 bases that were read are TGTGCCAGCAGGGGACAGGGTCAGCCC.

About this clone itself: The junction shows a germline mismatch at one end, possibly a read error. The read stops 3 residues short of the end of the CDR3; the missing end is completed from the germline J gene. Other DNA variants within this sample encode the same CDR3. This sequence joins TRBV7-2 and TRBJ1-2, with D unclear. The CDR3 is 15 amino acids. Per the germline V gene, CDR1 is SGHTA and CDR2 is FQGNSA. The CDR3 is CASSLALGANYGYTF. The CDR3 bases that were read are TGTGCCAGCAGTTTAGCCTTGGGCGCTAACTATGGC.

About this clone: The sequence runs out 3 residues before the end of the CDR3; the remainder is reconstructed from the germline J gene. The chain carries TRBV19 and TRBJ2-2, with D maybe TRBD1 (6 bases). Trimming shortened V by 6 bases and J by 4 bases, and 12 bases separated the two germline ends. In germline, CDR1 is LNHDA, CDR2 SQIVND (reference sequence). The CDR3 runs 14 residues. CDR3 DNA, as far as it was read: TGTGCCAGTAGATCTGACAGGCTCACCGGGGAG. It is translated as CASRSDRLTGE. From start to end, the CDR3 is CASRSDRLTGELFF. Combining the CDR3 with reference TRBV19 and TRBJ2-2 gives the whole variable domain DGGITQSPKYLFRKEGQNVTLSCEQNLNHDAMYWYRQDPGQGLRLIYYSQIVNDFQKGDIAEGYSVSREKKESFPLTVTSAQKNPTAFYLCASRSDRLTGELFFGEGSRLTVL.